The next 30 T cell receptor beta chains were all read from a single sample in a study of T-cell reconstitution after alpha-beta-depleted transplantation in children (dated by TCRdb to 2016 to 2018). Library construction relied on PCR. Data came from an Illumina HiSeq 2500. TCR library preparation used molecular barcoding, with unique molecular identifiers applied to normalize quantification of the TCRbeta repertoire. The raw public data were reprocessed by TCRdb itself: fastp quality trimming at Q25, MiXCR clonotype calling, in-frame beta chains only. Identical CDR3 proteins give one entry, which carries the most common genes and DNA. This sample comprises 450,000 to 600,000 distinct CDR3 sequences, over 9.5% of them detected only once. The ten largest clonotypes hold around 2% of the sample. The sample's treatment or condition label, in plain terms: allogeneic hematopoietic cell transplantation with graft depleted of TCRalphabeta T cells and CD19 B cells.

The sequencing used PBMCs, collected before TCRalphabeta/CD19-depleted stem cell transplant. Receptors originate from a child aged 2-15 years with inherited bone marrow failure, due to receive a stem cell transplant.

Concerning this clonotype: A read error may be the cause here, since a much bigger clone is one base away. CDR3 coding DNA: TGTGCCAGCAGTTTCGGGAGCCCAAATGAGCAGTTCTTC. Translated: CASSFGSPNEQFF. The chain combines TRBV27 with TRBJ2-1; a possible D gene is TRBD2 (6 bases). The CDR3 has 13 residues. Trimming shortened V by 3 bases and J by 7 bases, and 10 bases separated the two germline ends. Germline CDR1 MNHEY, CDR2 SMNVEV (reference sequence).

This clonotype was observed many times. J is TRBJ2-2 and V is TRBV2; D possibly uses TRBD1 or TRBD2 (5 bases each). The CDR3 totals 11 residues. Germline V gene data show CDR1 as SNHLY and CDR2 as FYNNEI. Trimming removed 11 bases from V and 1 base from J, with 5 bases in between. The CDR3 DNA reads TGTGCCGGGGGGAACACCGGGGAGCTGTTTTTT. Amino acids: CAGGNTGELFF. The variable domain in full, with the rest retrieved from reference TRBV2 and TRBJ2-2, is EPEVTQTPSHQVTQMGQEVILRCVPISNHLYFYWYRQILGQKVEFLVSFYNNEISEKSEIFDDQFSVERPDGSNFTLKIRSTKLEDSAMYFCAGGNTGELFFGEGSRLTVL.

This clonotype was observed at least ten times. The V call is TRBV7-9, the J call TRBJ2-7; tentatively, D is TRBD1 (6 bases). CDR3 size: 15 residues. Trimming cost V 1 base and J 2 bases, with 12 bases left between them. Germline-derived CDR1 and CDR2 are SEHNR and FQNEAQ (reference sequence). The CDR3 DNA reads as TGTGCCAGCAGCTTAGGAGCACAGGGAACCTACGAGCAGTACTTC. Its protein is CASSLGAQGTYEQYF.

This clonotype was picked up many times. The rearrangement joins TRBV6-5 to TRBJ1-2; 8 bases match TRBD1. This CDR3 comprises 16 residues. Germline values: CDR1 MNHEY, CDR2 SVGAGI. The ends lost 2 bases at V and 0 bases at J; junction bases unmatched: 5. CDR3 protein: CASSYTWTGSNYGYTF. CDR3 nucleotides: TGTGCCAGCAGTTACACGTGGACAGGGTCTAACTATGGCTACACCTTC.

About this clonotype: A much larger clone differs from this one at a single base, so this may be a read error. This chain joins TRBV30 and TRBJ2-2, with D possibly matching TRBD1 (6 bases). The germline V and J ends were trimmed by 3 bases and 4 bases, with 6 bases remaining between them. The CDR3 loop spans 12 amino acids. CDR1 GTSNPN and CDR2 SVGIG come from the germline V gene (reference sequence). The CDR3 is CAWRGATGELFF. DNA for the CDR3: TGTGCCTGGAGGGGGGCCACCGGGGAGCTGTTTTTT.

V usage is TRBV4-3 and J usage is TRBJ2-2; 12 nucleotides agree with TRBD2. The CDR3 loop spans 18 amino acids. V gave up 1 base and J gave up 4 bases; unmatched junction bases: 7. CDR1 LGHNA and CDR2 YSLEER come from the germline V gene. CDR3 nucleotides: TGCGCCAGCAGCCAAGTACTTCTAGCGGGAGGGCCCACCGGGGAGCTGTTTTTT. Translated: CASSQVLLAGGPTGELFF.

This clonotype turned up a few times. The genes are TRBV20-1 and TRBJ2-3; 14 positions match TRBD2. V was clipped by 3 bases and J by 10 bases; unmatched bases: 6. Germline CDR1 reads DFQATT; CDR2 reads SNEGSKA (reference sequence). This CDR3 region has 14 residues. This chain's CDR3 is CSASRTSGRWPQYF. CDR3 DNA: TGCAGTGCTAGCCGGACTAGCGGGAGGTGGCCGCAGTATTTT.

As concerns this clonotype: This could be a read error, since a much larger clone is one nucleotide away. The CDR3 nucleotides are TGCAGCGTTGAAACCTTCGACGAAGCCGGAGCCCACTCCTACGAGCAGTACTTC. Protein product: CSVETFDEAGAHSYEQYF. The rearrangement uses TRBV29-1 and TRBJ2-7; no clear D gene. The germline V gene encodes CDR1 SQVTM and CDR2 ANQGSEA. Trimming left V 2 bases short and J 0 bases short, with 23 bases between. CDR3 length equals 18 residues.

This clonotype has ten or more counts. The chain uses TRBV5-1 and TRBJ2-1; tentatively, D is TRBD2 (6 bases). With 0 bases removed from V and 7 bases from J, the gap between germline ends came to 20 bases. Germline CDR1 and CDR2: SGHRS and YFSETQ. The CDR3 is made up of 17 amino acids. The CDR3 DNA reads as TGCGCCAGCAGCTTGGAAGGGACTTGGCCCTGGGGGAATGAGCAGTTCTTC. Its protein is CASSLEGTWPWGNEQFF.

In its sample, this clonotype was seen many times. The chain combines TRBV27 with TRBJ2-5, with 12 nucleotides matching TRBD2. The V gene's germline CDR1 is MNHEY and CDR2 SMNVEV (reference sequence). The CDR3 extends over 15 amino acids. V lost 4 bases to trimming and J lost 2 bases; unmatched junction nucleotides: 2. In DNA, the CDR3 is TGTGCCAGCAGTTACCTAGCGGGAGGGCAAGAGACCCAGTACTTC. Residues: CASSYLAGGQETQYF.

In this sample, this clonotype turned up a few times. The chain joins TRBV6-2 or TRBV6-3 to TRBJ2-7; the D gene is possibly TRBD2 (6 bases). Germline V CDR1 and CDR2: MNHEY, SVGEGT. Trimming took 8 bases from V and 4 from J, leaving 21 bases between them. The CDR3 totals 15 residues. The CDR3 DNA is TGTGCCAGCTCCCGGGGGACTGCCGTGAAGTACGAGCAGTACTTC. This codes for CASSRGTAVKYEQYF.

The rearrangement uses TRBV7-2 and TRBJ2-2; unclear D gene. In germline, CDR1 is SGHTA, CDR2 FQGNSA. The CDR3 consists of 12 residues. V dropped 3 bases and J dropped 7 bases, with 6 bases sitting between them. DNA for the CDR3: TGTGCCAGCAGCTTTATACACGGGGAGCTGTTTTTT. It yields the protein CASSFIHGELFF.

This clonotype has at least ten counts. This chain links TRBV9 with TRBJ2-5, with TRBD2 matching over 8 bases. Germline V lookup: CDR1 SGDLS, CDR2 YYNGEE. With 3 bases clipped from V and 5 bases from J, the junction kept 9 bases outside the gene matches. The CDR3 totals 15 residues. In nucleotides, the CDR3 is TGTGCCAGCAGCGCCCGGACTAGCCCCTTGGAGACCCAGTACTTC. This sequence encodes CASSARTSPLETQYF.

The CDR3: CASSTPGTGGRGYTF. CDR3 nucleotide sequence: TGCGCCAGCAGCACCCCCGGGACAGGGGGACGTGGCTACACCTTC. The rearrangement links TRBV5-1 to TRBJ1-2, with 11 bases identical to TRBD1. Per the germline V gene, CDR1 is SGHRS and CDR2 is YFSETQ. CDR3 length: 15 residues. Germline trimming cut 4 bases from V and 7 bases from J; bases unmatched to any gene: 9.

Concerning this clonotype itself: Possible read error: a much larger clone is one base away. J is TRBJ2-7 and V is TRBV29-1; possibly TRBD2 for D (6 bases). Germline V CDR1 and CDR2: SQVTM, ANQGSEA. V lost 1 base and J lost 5, with 15 bases in between. The CDR3 extends over 14 amino acids. The CDR3 DNA reads as TGCAGCGTTGAAGGCCCGTCGGGAGCGGACGAGCAGTACTTC. Translation gives CSVEGPSGADEQYF.

This clonotype appeared many times. The chain combines TRBV27 with TRBJ2-7; 9 bases fit TRBD1. The CDR3 spans 15 residues. The germline CDR1 and CDR2 sequences are MNHEY and SMNVEV (reference sequence). Trimming cost V 4 bases and J 3 bases; bases outside gene matches: 7. Written as DNA, the CDR3 is TGTGCCAGCAGTTCTACCCGGACAGGGGACTACGAGCAGTACTTC. Its protein is CASSSTRTGDYEQYF.

Note on this clonotype: At one of its ends the junction is not consistent with the germline gene, which may arise from a read error. The V and J genes are TRBV10-3 and TRBJ2-7; TRBD2 matches 13 bases. Germline V CDR1 and CDR2: ENHRY, SYGVKD. The length of the CDR3 is 15 residues. The CDR3 DNA follows: TGTGCCACCACCGGGACTAGCGGGGTCTCCTACGGGCAGTACTTC. Residues: CATTGTSGVSYGQYF.

The sample holds many counts of this clonotype. This chain connects TRBV4-3 to TRBJ2-7; D assignment may be TRBD1 or TRBD2 (6 bases each). Germline CDR1 is LGHNA and CDR2 is YSLEER. The CDR3 length is 15 residues. V shed 3 bases and J shed 5 bases, with 17 bases lying between them. The CDR3 is CASSQNGGAHHEQYF. The CDR3 region has the DNA TGCGCCAGCAGCCAGAACGGGGGCGCGCATCACGAGCAGTACTTC.

This clonotype was observed at least ten times. The J gene is TRBJ2-7, the V gene TRBV7-9; D is unresolved. CDR3 size: 13 residues. Germline V gene data show CDR1 as SEHNR and CDR2 as FQNEAQ (reference sequence). Trimming took off 5 bases at V and 6 bases at J, with 14 bases between the two ends. The CDR3 loop reads CASSVQVATEQYF. CDR3 bases: TGTGCCAGCAGCGTCCAGGTGGCGACCGAGCAGTACTTC.

This clonotype was seen a few times. The V call is TRBV19, the J call TRBJ1-1, with 11 nucleotides matching TRBD1. J lost 6 bases, V lost 8 bases, and 14 bases had no gene match. CDR1 LNHDA and CDR2 SQIVND come from the germline V gene (reference sequence). The CDR3 spans 16 residues. The CDR3 reads CASASGQGARLAEAFF. CDR3 nucleotide sequence: TGTGCCAGTGCATCTGGACAGGGGGCGCGTTTAGCTGAAGCTTTCTTT.

The table lists this clonotype with many counts. V and J are TRBV20-1 and TRBJ2-7, with 11 nucleotides matching TRBD2. Germline lookup yields CDR1 DFQATT and CDR2 SNEGSKA (reference sequence). CDR3 length: 15 amino acids. After removal of 5 bases from V and 4 bases from J, the junction contained 10 bases not matched to a gene. The CDR3 sequence is CSASLAGAGNYEQYF. The CDR3 DNA reads TGCAGTGCTTCACTAGCGGGAGCCGGTAATTACGAGCAGTACTTC.

This clonotype occurred many times. The CDR3 region has the DNA TGCGCCAGCAGCTTTGTGACAGGGAGCACAGATACGCAGTATTTT. It codes for CASSFVTGSTDTQYF. J is TRBJ2-3 and V is TRBV5-1, with TRBD1 matching over 7 bases. The V segment lost 2 bases and the J segment 0 bases; nucleotides outside the gene matches: 3. CDR3 length: 15 residues. CDR1 and CDR2 from the germline V gene are SGHRS and YFSETQ. Supplemented by reference TRBV5-1 and TRBJ2-3, the full variable domain reads KAGVTQTPRYLIKTRGQQVTLSCSPISGHRSVSWYQQTPGQGLQFLFEYFSETQRNKGNFPGRFSGRQFSNSRSEMNVSTLELGDSALYLCASSFVTGSTDTQYFGPGTRLTVL.

This clonotype was seen at least ten times. The rearrangement uses TRBV6-2 or TRBV6-3 and TRBJ2-1; D is unresolved. CDR1 is MNHEY and CDR2 is SVGEGT in the germline V gene. The CDR3 loop spans 14 amino acids. The V end was cut by 8 bases, the J end by 2 bases, with 13 bases between. Written as DNA, the CDR3 is TGTGCCAGCCTCCAAGGCCCAACCTACAATGAGCAGTTCTTC. It codes for CASLQGPTYNEQFF.

This clonotype was detected ten times or more. CDR3 amino acids: CASSGTGWPGANVLTF. CDR3 in DNA: TGCGCCAGCAGCGGGACAGGGTGGCCTGGGGCCAACGTCCTGACTTTC. The chain carries TRBV4-3 and TRBJ2-6; 9 bases line up with TRBD1. CDR1 and CDR2 (germline): LGHNA, YSLEER. The V gene end was trimmed by 5 bases and the J gene end by 2 bases; junction bases not matched to a gene: 4. The CDR3 is 16 amino acids.

The rearrangement joins TRBV20-1 to TRBJ2-7; D gene uncertain. This CDR3 region has 15 residues. Trimming pared 3 bases from V and 4 bases from J, leaving 19 bases between. The germline V gene has CDR1 DFQATT and CDR2 SNEGSKA (reference sequence). The CDR3 bases are TGCAGTGCTAGTGAATCGGTCTACAGCCGATACGAGCAGTACTTC. Translating it yields CSASESVYSRYEQYF.

This clonotype appeared many times. The chain is built from TRBV7-6 and TRBJ2-3, with D unresolved. The V gene lost 4 bases and the J gene lost 1 base, with 12 bases spanning the gap. The length of the CDR3 is 15 residues. The germline CDR1 and CDR2 sequences are SGHVS and FNYEAQ. CDR3 in amino acids: CASSSSPSGTDTQYF. In DNA, the CDR3 is TGTGCCAGCAGCTCTAGTCCCTCGGGCACAGATACGCAGTATTTT. Filled out from reference TRBV7-6 and TRBJ2-3, the complete variable domain reads GAGVSQSPRYKVTKRGQDVALRCDPISGHVSLYWYRQALGQGPEFLTYFNYEAQQDKSGLPNDRFSAERPEGSISTLTIQRTEQRDSAMYRCASSSSPSGTDTQYFGPGTRLTVL.

As regards this clonotype: A much larger clone lies a single base off, so this may be a read error. The genes are TRBV6-1 and TRBJ2-1; tentative D call: TRBD1 (5 bases). This CDR3 has 16 amino acids. CDR1 and CDR2 (germline): MNHNS, SASEGT. CDR3 coding DNA: TGTGCCAGCAAAATACTCGTAGGGGATCTGTACAATGAGCCGTTCTTC. Protein: CASKILVGDLYNEPFF.

A few counts support this clonotype. The chain combines TRBV10-3 with TRBJ2-1; TRBD2 aligns across 9 bases. This CDR3 has 15 amino acids. The V gene end was trimmed by 8 bases and the J gene end by 6 bases; junction bases not matched to a gene: 11. From germline, CDR1 is ENHRY and CDR2 SYGVKD. CDR3 bases: TGTGCCATCGGCCCGAGTGGCGGGAGGGGCAATGAGCAGTTCTTC. Its protein is CAIGPSGGRGNEQFF.

On this clonotype itself: An end of the junction does not agree with germline; a read error may underlie this. CDR3 region: CASSSGHANYGHTF. CDR3 sequence (DNA): TGTGCCAGCAGCTCGGGACACGCGAACTATGGCCACACCTTC. The chain couples TRBV7-3 to TRBJ1-2; a possible D gene is TRBD1 (6 bases). Per the germline V gene, CDR1 is SGHTA and CDR2 is FQGTGA. CDR3 length: 14 residues. Drawing the rest from reference TRBV7-3 and TRBJ1-2, the complete variable domain is GAGVSQTPSNKVTEKGKYVELRCDPISGHTALYWYRQSLGQGPEFLIYFQGTGAADDSGLPNDRFFAVRPEGSVSTLKIQRTERGDSAVYLCASSSGHANYGHTFGSGTRLTVV.

The chain is built from TRBV20-1 and TRBJ2-7; D not certain. The CDR3 is made up of 14 amino acids. CDR1 DFQATT and CDR2 SNEGSKA come from the germline V gene (reference sequence). V lost 0 bases to trimming and J lost 2 bases, with 11 bases between them. CDR3 amino acids: CSARDPGPTYEQYF. CDR3 coding DNA: TGCAGTGCTAGAGACCCCGGACCGACCTACGAGCAGTACTTC.